Listed here are 3 T cell receptor beta chains from one sample, sequenced in a study of T-cell memory formation after mild COVID-19. Each CDR3 protein is one row after TCRdb ran MiXCR on the 5' RACE reads. The sample has fewer than 700,000 distinct CDR3 sequences; about 20% are singletons. Material: PBMCs or a T cell subset sorted from them (not recorded which). All receptors derive from an adult woman who had mild COVID-19 (a few samples of this study predate the infection). Cell type and time point are not known.

Note on this clonotype: A read error is possible here, since a much larger clone lies one base away. This rearrangement joins TRBV25-1 to TRBJ2-3; 8 nucleotides match TRBD2. Germline V gives CDR1 MGHDK, CDR2 SYGVNS. This CDR3 region has 13 residues. Losses at the gene ends were 6 bases for V and 2 bases for J; bases not matched to a gene: 1. The DNA of the CDR3 is TGTGCCAGCAGACTAGCGGTCACAGATACGCAGTATTTT. Residues: CASRLAVTDTQYF.

This chain joins TRBV7-9 and TRBJ2-2, with TRBD1 matching 10 bases. Germline lookup yields CDR1 SEHNR and CDR2 FQNEAQ (reference sequence). CDR3 length: 17 amino acids. V dropped 7 bases and J dropped 6; count of bases not matched to a gene: 14. CDR3 DNA sequence: TGTGCCAGCACCGAGACTATACCGGGACAGGGGTCCGGGGAGCTGTTTTTT. The encoded protein is CASTETIPGQGSGELFF. Variable domain in full (rest from reference TRBV7-9 and TRBJ2-2): DTGVSQNPRHKITKRGQNVTFRCDPISEHNRLYWYRQTLGQGPEFLTYFQNEAQLEKSRLLSDRFSAERPKGSFSTLEIQRTEQGDSAMYLCASTETIPGQGSGELFFGEGSRLTVL.

This clonotype has only a few counts. This chain joins TRBV7-9 and TRBJ2-7; D is uncertain. The CDR3 covers 14 residues. Germline CDR1 and CDR2: SEHNR and FQNEAQ (reference sequence). V was trimmed by 2 bases and J by 0 bases, leaving 8 bases between them. The CDR3 bases are TGTGCCAGCAGCTTAAATCCGGCCTCCTACGAGCAGTACTTC. Translated, it gives CASSLNPASYEQYF.